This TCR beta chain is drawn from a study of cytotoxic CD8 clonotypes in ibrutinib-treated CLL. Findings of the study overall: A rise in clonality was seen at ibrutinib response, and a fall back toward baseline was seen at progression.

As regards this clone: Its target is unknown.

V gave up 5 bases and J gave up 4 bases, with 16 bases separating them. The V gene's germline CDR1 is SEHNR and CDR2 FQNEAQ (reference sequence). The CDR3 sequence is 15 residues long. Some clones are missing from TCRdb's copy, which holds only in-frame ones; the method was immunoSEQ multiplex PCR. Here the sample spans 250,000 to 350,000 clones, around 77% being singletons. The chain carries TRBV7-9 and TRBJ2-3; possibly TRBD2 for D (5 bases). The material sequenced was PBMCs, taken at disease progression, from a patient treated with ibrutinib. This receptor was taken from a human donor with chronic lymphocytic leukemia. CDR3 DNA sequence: TGTGCCAGCAGCCAGAGGACCGGGATCGCAGATACGCAGTATTTT. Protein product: CASSQRTGIADTQYF.